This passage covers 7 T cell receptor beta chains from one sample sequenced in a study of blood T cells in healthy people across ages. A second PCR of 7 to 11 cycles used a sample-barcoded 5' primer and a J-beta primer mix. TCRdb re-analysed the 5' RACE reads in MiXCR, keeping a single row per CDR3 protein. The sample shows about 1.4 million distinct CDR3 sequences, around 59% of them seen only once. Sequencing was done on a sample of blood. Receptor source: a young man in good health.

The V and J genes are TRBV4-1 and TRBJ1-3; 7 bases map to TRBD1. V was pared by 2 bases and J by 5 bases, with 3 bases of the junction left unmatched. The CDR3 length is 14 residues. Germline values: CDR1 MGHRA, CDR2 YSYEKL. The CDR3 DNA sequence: TGCGCCAGCAGCCAACCGGGACAGAGAAACACCATATATTTT. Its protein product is CASSQPGQRNTIYF.

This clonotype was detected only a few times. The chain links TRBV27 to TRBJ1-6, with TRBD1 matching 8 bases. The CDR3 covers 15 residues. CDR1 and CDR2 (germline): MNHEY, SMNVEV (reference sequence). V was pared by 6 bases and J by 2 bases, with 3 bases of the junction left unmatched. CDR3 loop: CASSPGGAYNSPLHF. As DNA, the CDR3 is TGTGCCAGCAGCCCAGGGGGCGCCTATAATTCACCCCTCCACTTT.

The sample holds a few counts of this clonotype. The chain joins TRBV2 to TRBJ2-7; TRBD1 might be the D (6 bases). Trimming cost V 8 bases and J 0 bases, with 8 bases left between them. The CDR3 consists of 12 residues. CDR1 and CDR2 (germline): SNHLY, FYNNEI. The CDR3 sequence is CASGGPSYEQYF. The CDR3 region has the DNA TGTGCCAGCGGGGGCCCCTCCTACGAGCAGTACTTC.

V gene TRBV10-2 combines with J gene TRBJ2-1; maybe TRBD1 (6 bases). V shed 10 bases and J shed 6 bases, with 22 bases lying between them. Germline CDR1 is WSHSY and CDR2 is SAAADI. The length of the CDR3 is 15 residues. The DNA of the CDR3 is TGCGCCAACTGGGACACGCCAGATACCGGCAATGAGCAGTTCTTC. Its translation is CANWDTPDTGNEQFF.

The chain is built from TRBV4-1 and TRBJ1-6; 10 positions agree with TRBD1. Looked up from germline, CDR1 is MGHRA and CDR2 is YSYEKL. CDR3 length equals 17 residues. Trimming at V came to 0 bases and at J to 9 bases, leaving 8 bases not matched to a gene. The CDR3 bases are TGCGCCAGCAGCCAAGAGTTGGGCGGGGACAGGGGTTCACCCCTCCACTTT. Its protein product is CASSQELGGDRGSPLHF.

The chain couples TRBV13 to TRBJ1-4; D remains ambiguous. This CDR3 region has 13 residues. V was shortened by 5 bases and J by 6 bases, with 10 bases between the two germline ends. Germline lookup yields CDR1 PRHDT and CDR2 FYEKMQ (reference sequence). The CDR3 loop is CASSILGDEKLFF. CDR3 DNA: TGTGCCAGCAGCATACTAGGCGATGAAAAACTGTTTTTT.

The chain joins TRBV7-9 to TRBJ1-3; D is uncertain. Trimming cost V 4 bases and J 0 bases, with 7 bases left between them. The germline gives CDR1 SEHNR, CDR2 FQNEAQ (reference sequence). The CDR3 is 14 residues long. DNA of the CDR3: TGTGCCAGCAGCTCGGGAGTCTCTGGAAACACCATATATTTT. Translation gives CASSSGVSGNTIYF.